This T cell receptor (beta chain) was captured by sequencing in a study of blood T cell repertoires in COVID-19. The wider study: Italy, Spain and the United States were the sources of the convalescent and acute COVID-19 samples. PBMCs, B-cell-depleted T cells, or T cells provided the cDNA or gDNA that made up the material.

The CDR3 is made up of 20 amino acids. The germline V gene encodes CDR1 MNHEY and CDR2 SMNVEV (reference sequence). J lost 5 bases, V lost 5 bases, and 16 bases had no gene match. In the original workflow: Reference gene primer amplification gave estimated nucleated cell counts. Produced via immunoSEQ multiplex PCR; TCRdb's table is partial and in-frame only. V, J and clone size are taken as reported in that table, and D and trimming were inferred from the DNA itself. Of just under 2,000 clones listed, around 66% are singletons. The origin of this receptor is a man between 65 and 85 years old with active COVID-19. The sequenced sample consisted of peripheral blood. This chain links TRBV27 with TRBJ2-1, with 15 nucleotides matching TRBD2. The CDR3 is CASSGGTSGRTPQDNNEQFF. The CDR3 nucleotides are TGTGCCAGCAGTGGGGGGACTAGCGGGAGGACCCCCCAAGACAACAATGAGCAGTTCTTC.